Listed below are T cell receptor beta chains from one sample, sequenced in a study of shared clonotypes between healthy human individuals. Produced via immunoSEQ multiplex PCR; TCRdb's table is partial and in-frame only. The sample contains about 2.4 million clones, 80% to 95% of which appear only once. The sequenced sample consisted of naive CD4+ T cells from PBMCs. Source of these receptors: a man younger than 30 in good health. Some clones in this sample may be carry-over from other donors' samples. Each CDR3 is given with its conserved first and last residue. The order of the fields is V gene, D gene, clone size, J gene, CDR3 DNA, CDR3 protein. D genes are given only for firm matches. Expanded clones get a size class; other rows say once, few or many, or leave the size out.

v_gene: TRBV30
d_gene: TRBD1
abundance: once
j_gene: TRBJ1-2
CDR3nt: TGTGCCTGGACACCGGGACAGCGATATGGCTACACCTTC
CDR3aa: CAWTPGQRYGYTF

v_gene: TRBV6-1
d_gene: .
abundance: .
j_gene: TRBJ1-2
CDR3nt: TGTGCCAGCAGTGAAGCGCGGTTCCCACGTAACTATGGCTACACCTTC
CDR3aa: CASSEARFPRNYGYTF

v_gene: TRBV29-1
d_gene: .
abundance: .
j_gene: TRBJ2-3
CDR3nt: TGCAGCGCCATATTTGACTCAGGCACAGATACGCAGTATTTT
CDR3aa: CSAIFDSGTDTQYF

v_gene: TRBV5-4
d_gene: TRBD1
abundance: .
j_gene: TRBJ2-2
CDR3nt: TGTGCCAGCAGCCCGACCCGGACAGGGGCCACCGGGGAGCTGTTTTTT
CDR3aa: CASSPTRTGATGELFF

v_gene: TRBV5-1
d_gene: .
abundance: .
j_gene: TRBJ2-7
CDR3nt: TGCGCCAGCAGCTTGGGCGGCGGAACCTACGAGCAGTACTTC
CDR3aa: CASSLGGGTYEQYF

v_gene: TRBV28
d_gene: .
abundance: .
j_gene: TRBJ1-1
CDR3nt: TGTGCCAGCAGTCGGGACGGCACTGAAGCTTTCTTT
CDR3aa: CASSRDGTEAFF

v_gene: TRBV23-1
d_gene: TRBD1
abundance: .
j_gene: TRBJ1-3
CDR3nt: TGCGCCAGCAGTCCAGGGACAGGGCTCTCTGGAAACACCATATATTTT
CDR3aa: CASSPGTGLSGNTIYF

v_gene: TRBV7-3
d_gene: .
abundance: .
j_gene: TRBJ1-1
CDR3nt: TGTGCCAGCAGCTTAGGTCCGGGGGCGAACACTGAAGCTTTCTTT
CDR3aa: CASSLGPGANTEAFF

v_gene: TRBV7-9
d_gene: .
abundance: .
j_gene: TRBJ2-7
CDR3nt: TGTGCCAGCAGCTGGGCCGGAGCCTACGAGCAGTACTTC
CDR3aa: CASSWAGAYEQYF

v_gene: TRBV30
d_gene: .
abundance: .
j_gene: TRBJ1-4
CDR3nt: TGTGCCTGGAACATTCCGGGGGGTAATGAAAAACTGTTTTTT
CDR3aa: CAWNIPGGNEKLFF

v_gene: TRBV4-2
d_gene: TRBD1
abundance: .
j_gene: TRBJ2-7
CDR3nt: TGTGCCAGCAGCCAAGATCCTAGACAGGGTAGGAGCTACGAGCAGTACTTC
CDR3aa: CASSQDPRQGRSYEQYF

v_gene: TRBV18
d_gene: .
abundance: .
j_gene: TRBJ2-2
CDR3nt: TGTGCCAGCTCACCGCGGATTGCCGCGAACACCGGGGAGCTGTTTTTT
CDR3aa: CASSPRIAANTGELFF

v_gene: TRBV9
d_gene: .
abundance: few
j_gene: TRBJ2-7
CDR3nt: TGTGCCAGCAGCGTAGGAATAGGGTCCTACGAGCAGTACTTC
CDR3aa: CASSVGIGSYEQYF

v_gene: TRBV29-1
d_gene: .
abundance: .
j_gene: TRBJ2-7
CDR3nt: TGCAGCGTTGTGGGACCGAAGGCGGGCTACGAGCAGTACTTC
CDR3aa: CSVVGPKAGYEQYF

v_gene: TRBV2
d_gene: .
abundance: few
j_gene: TRBJ1-1
CDR3nt: TGTGCCAGCAGTGAAGAACCGGGGACTGAAGCTTTCTTT
CDR3aa: CASSEEPGTEAFF

v_gene: TRBV5-5
d_gene: .
abundance: .
j_gene: TRBJ1-1
CDR3nt: TGTGCCAGCAGCTTAGGGTGGGGTATCGGTGAAGCTTTCTTT
CDR3aa: CASSLGWGIGEAFF

v_gene: TRBV5-1
d_gene: .
abundance: .
j_gene: TRBJ1-4
CDR3nt: TGCGCCAGCAGCTTGGGCAGGAATGAAAAACTGTTTTTT
CDR3aa: CASSLGRNEKLFF

v_gene: TRBV6-4
d_gene: TRBD2
abundance: .
j_gene: TRBJ2-7
CDR3nt: TGTGCCAGCAGTGGGAGGTTGGAGCGGGAGGTCTCCTACGAGCAGTACTTC
CDR3aa: CASSGRLEREVSYEQYF

v_gene: TRBV7-7
d_gene: .
abundance: .
j_gene: TRBJ2-5
CDR3nt: TGTGCCACTGCGGACAGTTCCTGGGGGACCCAGTACTTC
CDR3aa: CATADSSWGTQYF

v_gene: TRBV13
d_gene: TRBD2
abundance: .
j_gene: TRBJ2-5
CDR3nt: TGTGCCAGCAGCTTACACCCCGCAAGGACTAGATCCCGCCAAGAGACCCAGTACTTC
CDR3aa: CASSLHPARTRSRQETQYF

v_gene: TRBV2
d_gene: .
abundance: .
j_gene: TRBJ1-5
CDR3nt: TGTGCCAGCCAGTCCTCCCAGGTGGGGGGGGCTGGTGGCAATCAGCCCCAGCATTTT
CDR3aa: CASQSSQVGGAGGNQPQHF

v_gene: TRBV27
d_gene: .
abundance: once
j_gene: TRBJ1-1
CDR3nt: TGTGCCAGCCGAAAACGGGGGACGGCGAACACTGAAGCTTTCTTT
CDR3aa: CASRKRGTANTEAFF

v_gene: TRBV11-2
d_gene: TRBD2
abundance: .
j_gene: TRBJ2-1
CDR3nt: TGTGCCAGCTCTTCTAGCGGGGAATACAATGAGCAGTTCTTC
CDR3aa: CASSSSGEYNEQFF

v_gene: TRBV10-3
d_gene: .
abundance: .
j_gene: TRBJ1-5
CDR3nt: TGTGCCATCAGTGAGTCAAATCAGCCCCAGCATTTT
CDR3aa: CAISESNQPQHF

v_gene: TRBV5-6
d_gene: .
abundance: .
j_gene: TRBJ1-2
CDR3nt: TGTGCCAGCAGCTTGGGGTATGTCTACACCTTC
CDR3aa: CASSLGYVYTF

v_gene: TRBV7-3
d_gene: .
abundance: .
j_gene: TRBJ2-6
CDR3nt: TGTGCCACCGCCCCCTCTGGGGCCAACGTCCTGACTTTC
CDR3aa: CATAPSGANVLTF

v_gene: TRBV7-3
d_gene: .
abundance: .
j_gene: TRBJ2-7
CDR3nt: TGTGCCAGCAGACGAGAGGCCCGGGCTTACGAGCAGTACTTC
CDR3aa: CASRREARAYEQYF

v_gene: TRBV7-3
d_gene: TRBD2
abundance: .
j_gene: TRBJ2-7
CDR3nt: TGTGCCAGCAGCTCCCGACTAGCGGCGAGCTCCTACGAGCAGTACTTC
CDR3aa: CASSSRLAASSYEQYF

v_gene: TRBV28
d_gene: TRBD1
abundance: .
j_gene: TRBJ1-5
CDR3nt: TGTGCCAGCAGCCTAGGGGACAGGTACAATCAGCCCCAGCATTTT
CDR3aa: CASSLGDRYNQPQHF

v_gene: TRBV2
d_gene: TRBD1
abundance: few
j_gene: TRBJ1-5
CDR3nt: TGTGCCAGCAGGTATGACGGGACAGGGACGCAGCCCCAGCATTTT
CDR3aa: CASRYDGTGTQPQHF

v_gene: TRBV9
d_gene: .
abundance: .
j_gene: TRBJ2-1
CDR3nt: TGTGCCAGCAGCCCACAACTCAGCCTGTCCTACAATGAGCAGTTCTTC
CDR3aa: CASSPQLSLSYNEQFF

v_gene: TRBV7-2
d_gene: .
abundance: .
j_gene: TRBJ2-2
CDR3nt: TGTGCCAGCAGCTTAGGGACTTTAAGTCTTACCGGGGAGCTGTTTTTT
CDR3aa: CASSLGTLSLTGELFF

v_gene: TRBV6-5
d_gene: .
abundance: .
j_gene: TRBJ2-3
CDR3nt: TGTGCCAGCAGTTACCGTAGCGGCCACACAGATACGCAGTATTTT
CDR3aa: CASSYRSGHTDTQYF

v_gene: TRBV11-3
d_gene: TRBD2
abundance: .
j_gene: TRBJ2-1
CDR3nt: TGTGCCAGCAGCTTAGGGACTAGCGACAATGAGCAGTTCTTC
CDR3aa: CASSLGTSDNEQFF

v_gene: TRBV25-1
d_gene: .
abundance: .
j_gene: TRBJ1-1
CDR3nt: TGTGCCAGCAGTGATCGTCGGGGTTATAACACTGAAGCTTTCTTT
CDR3aa: CASSDRRGYNTEAFF

v_gene: TRBV5-4
d_gene: TRBD1
abundance: .
j_gene: TRBJ1-1
CDR3nt: TGTGCCAGCAGCTTTGACAGGGCGGACACTGAAGCTTTCTTT
CDR3aa: CASSFDRADTEAFF

v_gene: TRBV9
d_gene: .
abundance: .
j_gene: TRBJ2-5
CDR3nt: TGTGCCAGCAGCGTTCAGGAGGAGACCCAGTACTTC
CDR3aa: CASSVQEETQYF

v_gene: TRBV9
d_gene: .
abundance: once
j_gene: TRBJ2-1
CDR3nt: TGTGCCAGCAGCGGAAGCCCCGAGGGGCCAACCTTTCGCTCCTACAATGAGCAGTTCTTC
CDR3aa: CASSGSPEGPTFRSYNEQFF

v_gene: TRBV5-4
d_gene: TRBD1
abundance: once
j_gene: TRBJ1-2
CDR3nt: TGTGCCAGCAGCCCGGGACAGGGGTACTATGGCTACACCTTC
CDR3aa: CASSPGQGYYGYTF

v_gene: TRBV15
d_gene: TRBD1
abundance: .
j_gene: TRBJ1-1
CDR3nt: TGTGCCACCAACTCAGGGGGGTGGAGTGGAGCTTTCTTT
CDR3aa: CATNSGGWSGAFF

v_gene: TRBV29-1
d_gene: .
abundance: .
j_gene: TRBJ1-2
CDR3nt: TGCAGCGTTGGGGGTCGCCGTAACTATGGCTACACCTTC
CDR3aa: CSVGGRRNYGYTF

v_gene: TRBV6-5
d_gene: TRBD1
abundance: .
j_gene: TRBJ1-3
CDR3nt: TGTGCCAGCAGCCCAGACAGGGGTGTGGACACCATATATTTT
CDR3aa: CASSPDRGVDTIYF

v_gene: TRBV5-1
d_gene: TRBD1
abundance: .
j_gene: TRBJ2-5
CDR3nt: TGCGCCAGCAGCCTGAACCGACAGGGCCAAGAGACCCAGTACTTC
CDR3aa: CASSLNRQGQETQYF

v_gene: TRBV30
d_gene: .
abundance: .
j_gene: TRBJ2-3
CDR3nt: TGTGCCTGGGACGCCGGCACAGATACGCAGTATTTT
CDR3aa: CAWDAGTDTQYF

v_gene: TRBV4-2
d_gene: .
abundance: .
j_gene: TRBJ2-5
CDR3nt: TGTGCCAGCAGCCAAGTTGGGCAGCAACAAGAGACCCAGTACTTC
CDR3aa: CASSQVGQQQETQYF

v_gene: TRBV5-6
d_gene: .
abundance: .
j_gene: TRBJ2-7
CDR3nt: TGTGCCAGCAGCTTCGGACACTACGAGCAGTACTTC
CDR3aa: CASSFGHYEQYF

v_gene: TRBV29-1
d_gene: TRBD1
abundance: .
j_gene: TRBJ2-7
CDR3nt: TGCAGCGTGGGGACAGTTTTCTCCTACGAGCAGTACTTC
CDR3aa: CSVGTVFSYEQYF

v_gene: TRBV28
d_gene: TRBD1
abundance: .
j_gene: TRBJ1-2
CDR3nt: TGTGCCAGCAGCACCACAGGGGTGGCGGGGGGCTACACCTTC
CDR3aa: CASSTTGVAGGYTF

v_gene: TRBV19
d_gene: TRBD1
abundance: .
j_gene: TRBJ1-1
CDR3nt: TGTGCCAGTAGTATCGGTCAGGGGGTGGTAGGCACTGAAGCTTTCTTT
CDR3aa: CASSIGQGVVGTEAFF

v_gene: TRBV29-1
d_gene: TRBD1
abundance: .
j_gene: TRBJ1-1
CDR3nt: TGCAGCGTTGAAGGGGACAGGGTAGGCACTGAAGCTTTCTTT
CDR3aa: CSVEGDRVGTEAFF

v_gene: TRBV6-5
d_gene: .
abundance: .
j_gene: TRBJ1-1
CDR3nt: TGTGCCAGCATCCCCCCACGGGGGACTGAAGCTTTCTTT
CDR3aa: CASIPPRGTEAFF

v_gene: TRBV4-1
d_gene: TRBD2
abundance: .
j_gene: TRBJ2-1
CDR3nt: TGCGCCAGCAGCCAATACCCAGCGGGAGCAGGGGAGCAGTTCTTC
CDR3aa: CASSQYPAGAGEQFF

v_gene: TRBV5-6
d_gene: .
abundance: few
j_gene: TRBJ1-5
CDR3nt: TGTGCCAGCAGCCTCGGGCATCAGCCCCAGCATTTT
CDR3aa: CASSLGHQPQHF

v_gene: TRBV5-6
d_gene: TRBD2
abundance: .
j_gene: TRBJ2-3
CDR3nt: TGTGCCAGCAGCTTCCGATCGACTAGCGGGGGAAGTGGGGATACGCAGTATTTT
CDR3aa: CASSFRSTSGGSGDTQYF

v_gene: TRBV5-3
d_gene: TRBD2
abundance: .
j_gene: TRBJ2-1
CDR3nt: TGTGCCAGACGACCCGGGACTAGCGGTGACAATGAGCAGTTCTTC
CDR3aa: CARRPGTSGDNEQFF

v_gene: TRBV2
d_gene: .
abundance: .
j_gene: TRBJ2-1
CDR3nt: TGTGCCAGCAGTGCCCGTAGCCCGGCGGATGAGCAGTTCTTC
CDR3aa: CASSARSPADEQFF

v_gene: TRBV9
d_gene: .
abundance: .
j_gene: TRBJ2-2
CDR3nt: TGTGCCAGCAGCGTAGTACAGAACACCGGGGAGCTGTTTTTT
CDR3aa: CASSVVQNTGELFF

v_gene: TRBV5-6
d_gene: .
abundance: .
j_gene: TRBJ1-2
CDR3nt: TGTGCCAGCAGCTTGGGTCAGAACTATGGCTACACCTTC
CDR3aa: CASSLGQNYGYTF

v_gene: TRBV5-1
d_gene: .
abundance: .
j_gene: TRBJ2-3
CDR3nt: TGCGCCAGCAGCTTGGGAGGGGGGGCGAGGCCAGATACGCAGTATTTT
CDR3aa: CASSLGGGARPDTQYF